This entry lists 22 T cell receptor beta chains sequenced from one sample in a study of T cell changes during pregnancy in multiple sclerosis. The table came from immunoSEQ multiplex PCR; TCRdb's copy has only in-frame clones and leaves some out. Of some 50,000 clones detected, approximately 95% appear once; the ten largest clones hold approximately 6%. The specimen comprised CD8+ T cells from peripheral blood mononuclear cells, sampled in the first trimester of pregnancy. These receptors were obtained from a female donor with multiple sclerosis, enrolled in a pregnancy study.

This chain connects TRBV7-3 to TRBJ1-1, with 7 bases lining up with TRBD1. V lost 2 bases to trimming and J lost 5 bases; unmatched junction nucleotides: 2. The CDR3 sequence is 13 residues long. CDR1 is SGHTA, CDR2 FQGTGA, per germline. CDR3 region: CASSLGDRTEAFF. DNA of the CDR3: TGTGCCAGCAGCTTAGGGGACAGAACTGAAGCTTTCTTT.

V usage is TRBV19 and J usage is TRBJ2-1; tentatively, D is TRBD1 (5 bases). The CDR3 is 13 residues long. CDR1 is LNHDA, CDR2 SQIVND, per germline (reference sequence). V was cut by 5 bases and J by 5 bases, with 10 bases left in between. CDR3 in amino acids: CASSLDSHNEQFF. CDR3 coding DNA: TGTGCCAGTAGTCTTGACAGTCACAATGAGCAGTTCTTC.

V gene TRBV27 combines with J gene TRBJ2-1; D remains unclear. Deletions cut 6 bases from V and 0 bases from J, with 9 bases between. The germline V gene has CDR1 MNHEY and CDR2 SMNVEV (reference sequence). This CDR3 is built from 14 residues. CDR3 coding DNA: TGTGCCAGCAGCCGGTATGTCTCCTACAATGAGCAGTTCTTC. Translating gives CASSRYVSYNEQFF.

The CDR3 protein is CASSMRAGVDTQYF. CDR3 bases: TGTGCCAGTAGTATGAGGGCGGGTGTTGATACGCAGTATTTT. This sequence joins TRBV19 and TRBJ2-3, with a possible D match to TRBD2 (5 bases). Per the germline V gene, CDR1 is LNHDA and CDR2 is SQIVND (reference sequence). The V end was cut by 3 bases, the J end by 6 bases, with 13 bases between. The CDR3 is 14 amino acids.

This clone was seen a handful of times. The rearrangement links TRBV7-6 to TRBJ1-2; a possible D gene is TRBD1 (5 bases). Germline-derived CDR1 and CDR2 are SGHVS and FNYEAQ. V lost 4 bases and J lost 3, with 15 bases in between. The CDR3 contains 15 residues. The CDR3 sequence: CASSSALGRDYGYTF. DNA of the CDR3: TGTGCCAGCAGCTCCGCGCTGGGGCGCGACTATGGCTACACCTTC.

This rearrangement joins TRBV4-1 to TRBJ2-2; TRBD1 agrees at 10 bases. This CDR3 has 17 residues. Germline V gene data show CDR1 as MGHRA and CDR2 as YSYEKL. J was trimmed by 3 bases and V by 4 bases; bases with no gene match: 8. The DNA for the CDR3 is TGCGCCAGCAGCCCGGCCGAGACAGGGGGCCACACCGGGGAGCTGTTTTTT. This translates into CASSPAETGGHTGELFF.

The chain carries TRBV27 and TRBJ2-1; maybe TRBD1 (5 bases). This CDR3 comprises 17 residues. CDR1 and CDR2 from the germline V gene are MNHEY and SMNVEV (reference sequence). V lost 2 bases and J lost 4, with 18 bases in between. The CDR3 DNA sequence: TGTGCCAGCAGTTTAGTCCCGTGGACATCGAATTACAATGAGCAGTTCTTC. It codes for CASSLVPWTSNYNEQFF.

The chain is built from TRBV7-9 and TRBJ1-2, with 7 bases fitting TRBD1. Trimming took 0 bases from V and 2 from J; bases not matched to a gene: 0. This CDR3 spans 14 amino acids. CDR1 SEHNR and CDR2 FQNEAQ come from the germline V gene (reference sequence). The CDR3 loop reads CASSLADRNYGYTF. The CDR3 DNA reads as TGTGCCAGCAGCTTAGCGGACAGGAACTATGGCTACACCTTC. Combining the CDR3 with reference TRBV7-9 and TRBJ1-2 gives the whole variable domain DTGVSQNPRHKITKRGQNVTFRCDPISEHNRLYWYRQTLGQGPEFLTYFQNEAQLEKSRLLSDRFSAERPKGSFSTLEIQRTEQGDSAMYLCASSLADRNYGYTFGSGTRLTVV.

This chain uses TRBV28 with TRBJ2-7, with D tentatively TRBD2 (5 bases). Germline V gene sequence: CDR1 MDHEN, CDR2 SYDVKM. This CDR3 contains 16 residues. V shed 4 bases and J shed 3 bases, with 19 bases lying between them. Written as DNA, the CDR3 is TGTGCCAGCAGTTCCTCGGTGAGGGAGCCGCTCTACGAGCAGTACTTC. This codes for CASSSSVREPLYEQYF.

Written as DNA, the CDR3 is TGTGCCAGCAGCCCTACTAGCGGGGCCTACGAGCAGTACTTC. Its protein is CASSPTSGAYEQYF. This chain joins TRBV9 and TRBJ2-7; 10 bases are shared with TRBD2. The ends lost 4 bases at V and 2 bases at J; junction bases unmatched: 3. Per the germline V gene, CDR1 is SGDLS and CDR2 is YYNGEE. The CDR3 sequence is 14 residues long.

This clone has a single count. The CDR3 reads CASSSPGQGFYGYTF. The CDR3 nucleotides read TGTGCCAGCAGTTCGCCGGGACAGGGGTTCTATGGCTACACCTTC. The chain has TRBV6-5 and TRBJ1-2, with 10 bases fitting TRBD1. V lost 4 bases, J lost 4 bases, and 6 bases stayed unmatched. CDR3 length: 15 residues. Germline V CDR1 and CDR2: MNHEY, SVGAGI.

The chain is built from TRBV10-1 and TRBJ2-7; D might be TRBD1 (6 bases). CDR3 size: 12 residues. The V end lost 5 bases, the J end lost 5 bases, and 10 bases lay between the germline ends. CDR1 and CDR2 from the germline V gene are WNHNN and SYGVQD (reference sequence). CDR3 in DNA: TGCGCCAGCAGTACAGGGTCACACGAGCAGTACTTC. Protein sequence: CASSTGSHEQYF.

The chain has TRBV4-1 and TRBJ2-7, with D possibly TRBD1 on 5 matching bases. Looked up from germline, CDR1 is MGHRA and CDR2 is YSYEKL. Trimming removed 1 base from V and 7 bases from J, with 11 bases in between. The CDR3 runs 13 residues. CDR3 sequence: CASSQVGVGEQYF. The CDR3 DNA reads TGCGCCAGCAGCCAAGTAGGGGTAGGGGAGCAGTACTTC.

This chain connects TRBV19 to TRBJ2-1, with 11 bases fitting TRBD2. The germline CDR1 and CDR2 sequences are LNHDA and SQIVND (reference sequence). CDR3 size: 15 residues. Trimming cost V 4 bases and J 7 bases; bases outside gene matches: 6. The DNA for the CDR3 is TGTGCCAGTAGTAAACTAGCGGGGGCTTTAAATGAGCAGTTCTTC. It specifies CASSKLAGALNEQFF.

This clone was observed a single time. This chain connects TRBV27 to TRBJ2-7, with no clear D. Looked up from germline, CDR1 is MNHEY and CDR2 is SMNVEV (reference sequence). The CDR3 sequence is 14 residues long. Trimming took 3 bases from V and 7 from J, leaving 16 bases between them. CDR3 DNA: TGTGCCAGCAGTTTCGCGGATCCTTCTTGGGAGCAGTACTTC. It yields the protein CASSFADPSWEQYF.

The chain has TRBV9 and TRBJ1-4; D uncertain. CDR3 length: 15 residues. V lost 3 bases, J lost 0 bases, and 9 bases lay in between. In germline, CDR1 is SGDLS, CDR2 YYNGEE. Written as DNA, the CDR3 is TGTGCCAGCAGCGCGGGTGCAACAACTAATGAAAAACTGTTTTTT. This translates into CASSAGATTNEKLFF.

CDR3 sequence (DNA): TGTGCCAGCAGCCGCGGGACTACCAAGACCGGGGAGCTGTTTTTT. It is translated as CASSRGTTKTGELFF. The genes are TRBV2 and TRBJ2-2; TRBD2 matches 7 bases. The CDR3 contains 15 residues. Germline CDR1 is SNHLY and CDR2 is FYNNEI. V shed 6 bases and J 5 bases; nucleotides not matched to a gene: 9.

This chain links TRBV6-1 with TRBJ1-1, with D perhaps matching TRBD1 (6 bases). There are 15 residues in the CDR3. Trimming removed 6 bases from V and 4 bases from J, with 18 bases in between. CDR1 is MNHNS and CDR2 is SASEGT in the germline V gene. The CDR3 DNA reads as TGTGCCAGCAGCCCCCCCTCCGGGACACCCACTGAAGCTTTCTTT. Protein product: CASSPPSGTPTEAFF.

V gene TRBV25-1 combines with J gene TRBJ1-1; tentative D call: TRBD1 (6 bases). Germline V gene sequence: CDR1 MGHDK, CDR2 SYGVNS. CDR3 length: 13 residues. Trimming took off 3 bases at V and 5 bases at J, with 10 bases between the two ends. CDR3 in DNA: TGTGCCAGCAGTGATTGGGGGCGAACTGAAGCTTTCTTT. The encoded protein is CASSDWGRTEAFF.

The chain is built from TRBV7-9 and TRBJ2-2; D call uncertain. Trimming pared 5 bases from V and 6 bases from J, leaving 7 bases between. The germline gives CDR1 SEHNR, CDR2 FQNEAQ (reference sequence). The CDR3 sequence is 12 residues long. The CDR3 spells CASSRVPGELFF. The CDR3 DNA follows: TGTGCCAGCAGCCGAGTTCCCGGGGAGCTGTTTTTT.

The J gene is TRBJ1-2, the V gene TRBV5-4; D is perhaps TRBD1 (5 bases). This CDR3 contains 15 residues. V lost 4 bases, J lost 6 bases, and 19 bases lay in between. CDR1 is SGHNT and CDR2 is YYREEE in the germline V gene (reference sequence). CDR3 DNA sequence: TGTGCCAGCAGCGGGGCGAATAGGGCGGCTAATGGCTACACCTTC. This gives the protein CASSGANRAANGYTF.

This chain links TRBV7-9 with TRBJ1-1; no definite D call. The CDR3 loop spans 18 amino acids. The V end lost 4 bases, the J end lost 0 bases, and 21 bases lay between the germline ends. Germline lookup yields CDR1 SEHNR and CDR2 FQNEAQ (reference sequence). In DNA form, the CDR3 reads TGTGCCAGCAGCTCCTCCGTCTGGGCCTCCCTTATGAACACTGAAGCTTTCTTT. This sequence encodes CASSSSVWASLMNTEAFF. Complete variable domain (other parts from reference TRBV7-9 and TRBJ1-1): DTGVSQNPRHKITKRGQNVTFRCDPISEHNRLYWYRQTLGQGPEFLTYFQNEAQLEKSRLLSDRFSAERPKGSFSTLEIQRTEQGDSAMYLCASSSSVWASLMNTEAFFGQGTRLTVV.